This T cell receptor beta chain was profiled in a study of cytotoxic CD8 clonotypes in ibrutinib-treated CLL. Points from the study as a whole: Sampling schedules were unmatched across sustained-remission and progressing patients. The public clonotypes identified were infrequent and showed contraction or stability on treatment.

Produced via immunoSEQ multiplex PCR; TCRdb's table is partial and in-frame only. Of some 200,000 clones listed, 60% to 80% are singletons. V was pared by 3 bases and J by 1 base, with 13 bases between. The CDR3 covers 15 residues. Germline CDR1 KGHSY, CDR2 FQNENV. Points on this clone: Its antigen is not identified.

Frozen-stored PBMCs produced approximately 1.9 micrograms of genomic DNA for TCR beta libraries. The TCR comes from a human donor with chronic lymphocytic leukemia. V usage is TRBV16 and J usage is TRBJ2-7, with D unresolved. The specimen comprised PBMCs, sampled after 12 months of ibrutinib treatment. CDR3 DNA: TGTGCCAGCAGCCATCAATCGGTGAGATCCTACGAGCAGTACTTC. The encoded protein is CASSHQSVRSYEQYF.